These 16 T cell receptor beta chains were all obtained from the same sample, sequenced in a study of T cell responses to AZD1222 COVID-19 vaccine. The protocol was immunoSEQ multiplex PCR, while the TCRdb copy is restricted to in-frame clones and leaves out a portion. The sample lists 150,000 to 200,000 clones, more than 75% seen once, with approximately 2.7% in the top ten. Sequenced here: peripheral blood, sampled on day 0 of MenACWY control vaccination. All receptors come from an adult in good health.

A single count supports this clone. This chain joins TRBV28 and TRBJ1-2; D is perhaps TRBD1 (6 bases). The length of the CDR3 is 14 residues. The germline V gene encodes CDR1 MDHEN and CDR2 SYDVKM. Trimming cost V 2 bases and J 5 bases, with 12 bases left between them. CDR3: CASSLVGGHYGYTF. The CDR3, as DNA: TGTGCCAGCAGTTTAGTTGGGGGGCATTATGGCTACACCTTC.

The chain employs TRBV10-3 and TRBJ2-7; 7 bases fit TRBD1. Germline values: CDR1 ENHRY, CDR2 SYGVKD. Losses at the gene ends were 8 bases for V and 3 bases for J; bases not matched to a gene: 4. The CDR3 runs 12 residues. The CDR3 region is CAIQAGGYEQYF. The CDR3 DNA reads TGTGCCATCCAAGCAGGGGGCTACGAGCAGTACTTC.

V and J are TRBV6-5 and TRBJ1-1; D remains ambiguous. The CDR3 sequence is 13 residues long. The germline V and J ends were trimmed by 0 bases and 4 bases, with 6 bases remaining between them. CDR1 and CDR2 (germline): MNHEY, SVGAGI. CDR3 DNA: TGTGCCAGCAGTTACTCGGGCGTCACTGAAGCTTTCTTT. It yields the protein CASSYSGVTEAFF.

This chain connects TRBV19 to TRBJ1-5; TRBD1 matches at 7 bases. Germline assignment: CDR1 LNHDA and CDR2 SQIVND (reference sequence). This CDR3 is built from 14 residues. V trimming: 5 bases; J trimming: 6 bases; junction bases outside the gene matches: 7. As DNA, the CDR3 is TGTGCCAGTAGTGATACAGGGGCCGCTCAGCCCCAGCATTTT. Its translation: CASSDTGAAQPQHF.

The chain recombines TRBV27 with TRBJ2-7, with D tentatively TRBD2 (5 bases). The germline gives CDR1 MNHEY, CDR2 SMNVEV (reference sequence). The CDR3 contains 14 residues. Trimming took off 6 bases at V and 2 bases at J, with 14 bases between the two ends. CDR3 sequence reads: CASSTLATPYEQYF. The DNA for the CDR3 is TGTGCCAGCAGCACCCTAGCTACCCCCTACGAGCAGTACTTC.

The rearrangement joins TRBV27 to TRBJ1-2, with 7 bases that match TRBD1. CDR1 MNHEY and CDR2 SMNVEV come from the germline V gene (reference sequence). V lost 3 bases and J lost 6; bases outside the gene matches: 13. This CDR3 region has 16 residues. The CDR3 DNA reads TGTGCCAGCAGTTTCTTGACAGGGATAGAGTTGCATGGCTACACCTTC. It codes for CASSFLTGIELHGYTF.

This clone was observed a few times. CDR3 DNA sequence: TGCGCCAGCAGCTTGGACATTTACAATGAGCAGTTCTTC. Translating gives CASSLDIYNEQFF. This sequence joins TRBV5-1 and TRBJ2-1; D is unclear. The CDR3 has 13 residues. Trimming pared 0 bases from V and 4 bases from J, leaving 5 bases between. Germline V CDR1 and CDR2: SGHRS, YFSETQ.

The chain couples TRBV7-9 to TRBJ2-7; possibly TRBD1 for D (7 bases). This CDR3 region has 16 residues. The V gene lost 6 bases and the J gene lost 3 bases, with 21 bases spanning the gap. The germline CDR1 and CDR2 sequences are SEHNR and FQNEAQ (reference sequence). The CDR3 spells CASSSKSAGGIYEQYF. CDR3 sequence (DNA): TGTGCCAGCAGTTCTAAATCCGCAGGGGGGATCTACGAGCAGTACTTC. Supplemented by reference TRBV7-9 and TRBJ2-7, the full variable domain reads DTGVSQNPRHKITKRGQNVTFRCDPISEHNRLYWYRQTLGQGPEFLTYFQNEAQLEKSRLLSDRFSAERPKGSFSTLEIQRTEQGDSAMYLCASSSKSAGGIYEQYFGPGTRLTVT.

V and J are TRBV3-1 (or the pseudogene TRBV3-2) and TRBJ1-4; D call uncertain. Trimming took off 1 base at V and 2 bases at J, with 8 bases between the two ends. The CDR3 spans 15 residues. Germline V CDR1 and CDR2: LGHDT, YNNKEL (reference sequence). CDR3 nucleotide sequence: TGTGCCAGCAGCCAAGGGGTCGGCACTAATGAAAAACTGTTTTTT. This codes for CASSQGVGTNEKLFF.

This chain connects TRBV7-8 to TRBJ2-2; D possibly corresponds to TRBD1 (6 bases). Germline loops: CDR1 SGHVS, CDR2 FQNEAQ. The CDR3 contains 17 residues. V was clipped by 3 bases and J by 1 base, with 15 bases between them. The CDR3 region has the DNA TGTGCCAGCAGCTTCTCGGTGGGGGCGATGAACACCGGGGAGCTGTTTTTT. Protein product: CASSFSVGAMNTGELFF.

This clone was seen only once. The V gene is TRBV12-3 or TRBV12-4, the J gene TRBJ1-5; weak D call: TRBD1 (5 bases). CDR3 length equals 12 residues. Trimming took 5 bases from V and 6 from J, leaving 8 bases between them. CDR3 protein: CASSPQGQPQHF. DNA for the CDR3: TGTGCCAGCAGTCCTCAGGGTCAGCCCCAGCATTTT.

The CDR3 sequence: CASSSGLESYNEQFF. CDR3 DNA: TGCGCCAGCAGCTCGGGACTAGAGTCCTACAATGAGCAGTTCTTC. V gene TRBV5-1 combines with J gene TRBJ2-1; 8 nucleotides match TRBD2. The CDR3 sequence is 15 residues long. The V and J ends lost 3 bases and 1 base, in that order; junction bases with no gene match: 3. CDR1 is SGHRS and CDR2 is YFSETQ in the germline V gene.

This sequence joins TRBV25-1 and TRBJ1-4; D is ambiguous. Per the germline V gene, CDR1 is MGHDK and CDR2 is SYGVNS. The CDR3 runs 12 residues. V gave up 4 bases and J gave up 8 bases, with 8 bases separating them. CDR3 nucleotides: TGTGCCAGCAGTGCGGACGACGAAAAACTGTTTTTT. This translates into CASSADDEKLFF.

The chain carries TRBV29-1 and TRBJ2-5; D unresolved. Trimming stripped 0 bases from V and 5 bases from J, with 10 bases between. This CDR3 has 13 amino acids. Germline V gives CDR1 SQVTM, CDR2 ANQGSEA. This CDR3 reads CSVEDQLLETQYF. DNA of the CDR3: TGCAGCGTTGAAGATCAGCTGTTGGAGACCCAGTACTTC.

The CDR3 nucleotides are TGCGCCAGCAGCTTGGTCGCCGGGACAGGGGACTATGGCTACACCTTC. This translates into CASSLVAGTGDYGYTF. The chain links TRBV5-1 to TRBJ1-2; 10 bases are a match to TRBD1. Germline lookup yields CDR1 SGHRS and CDR2 YFSETQ. This CDR3 is built from 16 residues. With 0 bases clipped from V and 3 bases from J, the junction kept 5 bases outside the gene matches.

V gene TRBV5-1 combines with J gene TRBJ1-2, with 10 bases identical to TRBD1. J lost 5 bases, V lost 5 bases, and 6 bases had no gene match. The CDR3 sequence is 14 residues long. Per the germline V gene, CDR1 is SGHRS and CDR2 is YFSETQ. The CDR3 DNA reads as TGCGCCAGCAGTCCCGGGACAGGGGCGTATGGCTACACCTTC. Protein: CASSPGTGAYGYTF.